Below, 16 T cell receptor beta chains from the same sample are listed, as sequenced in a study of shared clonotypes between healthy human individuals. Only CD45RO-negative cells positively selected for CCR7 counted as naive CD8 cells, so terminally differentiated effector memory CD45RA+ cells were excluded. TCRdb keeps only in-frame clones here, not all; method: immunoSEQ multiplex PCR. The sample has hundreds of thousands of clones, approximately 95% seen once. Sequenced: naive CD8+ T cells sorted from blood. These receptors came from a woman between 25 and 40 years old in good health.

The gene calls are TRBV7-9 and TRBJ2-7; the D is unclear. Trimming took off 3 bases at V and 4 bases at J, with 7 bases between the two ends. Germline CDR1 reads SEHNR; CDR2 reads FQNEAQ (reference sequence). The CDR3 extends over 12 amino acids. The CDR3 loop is CASSFPDYEQYF. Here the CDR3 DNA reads TGTGCCAGCAGCTTCCCAGATTACGAGCAGTACTTC. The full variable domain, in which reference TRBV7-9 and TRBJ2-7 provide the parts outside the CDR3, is DTGVSQNPRHKITKRGQNVTFRCDPISEHNRLYWYRQTLGQGPEFLTYFQNEAQLEKSRLLSDRFSAERPKGSFSTLEIQRTEQGDSAMYLCASSFPDYEQYFGPGTRLTVT.

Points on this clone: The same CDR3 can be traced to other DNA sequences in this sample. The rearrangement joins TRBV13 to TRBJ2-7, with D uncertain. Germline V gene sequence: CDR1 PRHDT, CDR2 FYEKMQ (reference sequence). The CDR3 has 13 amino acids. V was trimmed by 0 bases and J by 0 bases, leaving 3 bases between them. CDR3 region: CASSLGPSYEQYF. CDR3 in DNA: TGTGCCAGCAGCTTAGGCCCCTCCTACGAGCAGTACTTC.

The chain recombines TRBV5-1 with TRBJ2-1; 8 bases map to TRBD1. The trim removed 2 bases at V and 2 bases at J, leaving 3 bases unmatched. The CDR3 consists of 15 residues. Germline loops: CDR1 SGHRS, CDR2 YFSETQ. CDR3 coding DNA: TGCGCCAGCAGCTTCGGGACAGGCACCTACAATGAGCAGTTCTTC. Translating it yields CASSFGTGTYNEQFF.

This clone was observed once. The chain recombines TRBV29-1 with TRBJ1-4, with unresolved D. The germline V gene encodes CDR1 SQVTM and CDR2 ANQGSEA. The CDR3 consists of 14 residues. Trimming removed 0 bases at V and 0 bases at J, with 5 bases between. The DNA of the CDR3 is TGCAGCGTTGAAGATCCCGCAACTAATGAAAAACTGTTTTTT. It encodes CSVEDPATNEKLFF.

This chain's CDR3 is CASSGGWFVRYNEQFF. The CDR3 DNA sequence: TGCGCCAGCAGCGGGGGTTGGTTCGTGAGGTACAATGAGCAGTTCTTC. J is TRBJ2-1 and V is TRBV5-1; perhaps D is TRBD1 or TRBD2 (5 bases each). The germline V gene has CDR1 SGHRS and CDR2 YFSETQ. The V and J ends lost 4 bases and 4 bases respectively, with 18 bases between them. CDR3 length equals 16 residues.

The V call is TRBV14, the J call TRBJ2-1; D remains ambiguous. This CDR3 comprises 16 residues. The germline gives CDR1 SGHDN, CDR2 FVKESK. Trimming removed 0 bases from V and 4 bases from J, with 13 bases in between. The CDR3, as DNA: TGTGCCAGCAGCCAAGATAATTGGGTCCTTTACAATGAGCAGTTCTTC. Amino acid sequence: CASSQDNWVLYNEQFF. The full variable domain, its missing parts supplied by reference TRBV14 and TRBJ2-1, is EAGVTQFPSHSVIEKGQTVTLRCDPISGHDNLYWYRRVMGKEIKFLLHFVKESKQDESGMPNNRFLAERTGGTYSTLKVQPAELEDSGVYFCASSQDNWVLYNEQFFGPGTRLTVL.

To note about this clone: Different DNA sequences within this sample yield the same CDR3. In nucleotides, the CDR3 is TGTGCCAGCAGCTTAACGGAGACCCAGTACTTC. It codes for CASSLTETQYF. This sequence joins TRBV7-9 and TRBJ2-5; D ambiguous. V was pared by 2 bases and J by 5 bases, with 3 bases between. CDR1 is SEHNR, CDR2 FQNEAQ, per germline (reference sequence). The length of the CDR3 is 11 residues.

This CDR3 reads CASSQLRAGGTYEQYF. The DNA of the CDR3 is TGTGCCAGCAGTCAACTCCGGGCAGGGGGGACCTACGAGCAGTACTTC. The chain has TRBV28 and TRBJ2-5; weak D call: TRBD1 (7 bases). The J call may be incorrect, as the DNA end agrees better with TRBJ2-7. The germline gives CDR1 MDHEN, CDR2 SYDVKM. This CDR3 comprises 16 residues.

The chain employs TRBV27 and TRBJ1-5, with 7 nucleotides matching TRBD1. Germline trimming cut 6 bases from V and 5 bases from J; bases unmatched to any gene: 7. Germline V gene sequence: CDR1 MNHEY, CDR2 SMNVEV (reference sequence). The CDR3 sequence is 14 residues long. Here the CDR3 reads CASSLTGTYQPQHF. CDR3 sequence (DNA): TGTGCCAGCAGCCTGACAGGGACGTATCAGCCCCAGCATTTT.

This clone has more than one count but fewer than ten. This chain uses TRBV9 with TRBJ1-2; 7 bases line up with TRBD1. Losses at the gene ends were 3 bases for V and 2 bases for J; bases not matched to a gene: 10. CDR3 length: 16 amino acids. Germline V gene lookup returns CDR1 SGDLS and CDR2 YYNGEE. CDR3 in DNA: TGTGCCAGCAGCGAGGGGACAGCCGACGGCAACTATGGCTACACCTTC. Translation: CASSEGTADGNYGYTF.

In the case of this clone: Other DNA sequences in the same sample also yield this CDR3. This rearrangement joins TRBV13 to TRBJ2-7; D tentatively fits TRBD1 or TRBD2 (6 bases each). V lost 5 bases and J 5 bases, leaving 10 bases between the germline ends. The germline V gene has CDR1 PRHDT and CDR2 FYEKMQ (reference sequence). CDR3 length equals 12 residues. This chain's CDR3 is CASSLRGHEQYF. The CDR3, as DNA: TGTGCCAGCAGCCTCCGGGGGCACGAGCAGTACTTC.

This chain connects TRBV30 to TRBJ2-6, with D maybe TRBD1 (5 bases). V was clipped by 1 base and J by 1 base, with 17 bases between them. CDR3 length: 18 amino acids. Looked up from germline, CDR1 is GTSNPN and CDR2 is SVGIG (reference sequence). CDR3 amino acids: CAWSAAGRLRSGANVLTF. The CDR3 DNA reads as TGTGCCTGGAGTGCTGCAGGGCGGTTGAGGTCTGGGGCCAACGTCCTGACTTTC.

CDR3: CASRDGYEKLFF. In DNA form, the CDR3 reads TGTGCCAGCAGGGACGGATATGAAAAACTGTTTTTT. The V and J genes are TRBV28 and TRBJ1-4; D gene ambiguous. V lost 6 bases, J lost 6 bases, and 8 bases lay in between. The V gene's germline CDR1 is MDHEN and CDR2 SYDVKM. The CDR3 contains 12 residues.

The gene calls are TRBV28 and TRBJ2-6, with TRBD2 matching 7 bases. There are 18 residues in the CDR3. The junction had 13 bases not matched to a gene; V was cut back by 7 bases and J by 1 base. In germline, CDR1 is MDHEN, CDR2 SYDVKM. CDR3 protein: CASTPIGTTQSGANVLTF. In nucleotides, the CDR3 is TGTGCCAGCACCCCTATTGGGACTACCCAATCTGGGGCCAACGTCCTGACTTTC.

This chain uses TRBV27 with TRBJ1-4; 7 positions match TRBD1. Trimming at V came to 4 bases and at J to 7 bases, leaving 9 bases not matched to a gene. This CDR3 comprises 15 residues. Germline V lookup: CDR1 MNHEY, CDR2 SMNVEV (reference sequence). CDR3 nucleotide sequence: TGTGCCAGCAGTTCGACCGACAGGGTGGGTGAAAAACTGTTTTTT. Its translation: CASSSTDRVGEKLFF.

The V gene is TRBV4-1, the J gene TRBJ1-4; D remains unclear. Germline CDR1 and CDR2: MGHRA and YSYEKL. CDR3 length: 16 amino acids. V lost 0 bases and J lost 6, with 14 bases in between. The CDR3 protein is CASSQDLVVWDEKLFF. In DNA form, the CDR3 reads TGCGCCAGCAGCCAAGATTTAGTGGTCTGGGATGAAAAACTGTTTTTT.